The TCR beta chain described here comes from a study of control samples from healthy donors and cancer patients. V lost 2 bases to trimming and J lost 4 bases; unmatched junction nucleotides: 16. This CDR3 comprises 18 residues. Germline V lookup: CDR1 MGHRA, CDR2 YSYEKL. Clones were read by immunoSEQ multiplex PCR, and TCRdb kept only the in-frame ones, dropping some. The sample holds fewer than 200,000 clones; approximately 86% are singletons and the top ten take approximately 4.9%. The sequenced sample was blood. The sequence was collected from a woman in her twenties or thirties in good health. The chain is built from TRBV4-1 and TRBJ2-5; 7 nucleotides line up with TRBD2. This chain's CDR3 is CASSQTILADPPGETQYF. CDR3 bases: TGCGCCAGCAGCCAAACCATTCTAGCGGACCCCCCGGGAGAGACCCAGTACTTC.